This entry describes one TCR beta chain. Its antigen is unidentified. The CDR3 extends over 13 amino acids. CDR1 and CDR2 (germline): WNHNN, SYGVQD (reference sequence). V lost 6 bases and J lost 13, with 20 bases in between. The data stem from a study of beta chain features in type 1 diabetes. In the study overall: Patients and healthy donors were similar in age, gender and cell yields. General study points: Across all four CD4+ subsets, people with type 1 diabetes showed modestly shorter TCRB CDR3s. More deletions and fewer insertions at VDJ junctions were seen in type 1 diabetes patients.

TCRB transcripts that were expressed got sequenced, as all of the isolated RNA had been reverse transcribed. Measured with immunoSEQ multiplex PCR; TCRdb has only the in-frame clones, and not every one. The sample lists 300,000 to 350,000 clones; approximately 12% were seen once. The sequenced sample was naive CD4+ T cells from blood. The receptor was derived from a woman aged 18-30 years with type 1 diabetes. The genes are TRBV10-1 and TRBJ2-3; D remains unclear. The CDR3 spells CASSPPGVWPKYF. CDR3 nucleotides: TGCGCCAGCAGCCCCCCCGGAGTTTGGCCTAAGTATTTT.